The 12 T cell receptor beta chains in this list originate from one sample, sequenced in a study of blood T cell repertoires in COVID-19. Using immunoSEQ multiplex PCR, the repertoire was profiled, and TCRdb retains in-frame clones only, with some absent. Here the sample spans approximately 250,000 clones, approximately 90% being singletons. The specimen was PBMCs or T cells enriched from blood (not recorded which). The receptors shown here come from a woman between 25 and 40 years old with acute COVID-19.

The rearrangement uses TRBV11-3 and TRBJ2-1; TRBD2 matches 12 bases. The V gene's germline CDR1 is SGHNT and CDR2 YENEEA. V gave up 3 bases and J gave up 4 bases; unmatched junction bases: 7. CDR3 size: 17 residues. The CDR3 DNA follows: TGTGCCAGCAGCTTGGGGTATACTAGCGGGGGGTACAATGAGCAGTTCTTC. Encoded protein: CASSLGYTSGGYNEQFF.

This chain connects TRBV28 to TRBJ1-4; TRBD1 matches at 10 bases. Germline CDR1 reads MDHEN; CDR2 reads SYDVKM. Trimming at V came to 10 bases and at J to 7 bases, leaving 9 bases not matched to a gene. The CDR3 is 14 residues long. CDR3 DNA sequence: TGTGCCACCCTAACCGGGACAGGGGCTGAAAAACTGTTTTTT. It specifies CATLTGTGAEKLFF. The full variable domain, in which reference TRBV28 and TRBJ1-4 provide the parts outside the CDR3, is DVKVTQSSRYLVKRTGEKVFLECVQDMDHENMFWYRQDPGLGLRLIYFSYDVKMKEKGDIPEGYSVSREKKERFSLILESASTNQTSMYLCATLTGTGAEKLFFGSGTQLSVL.

J is TRBJ2-1 and V is TRBV29-1, with a tentative D call TRBD2 (6 bases). Per the germline V gene, CDR1 is SQVTM and CDR2 is ANQGSEA. The CDR3 runs 16 residues. With 6 bases removed from V and 4 bases from J, the gap between germline ends came to 22 bases. The CDR3 here is CSVLTLMARGYNEQFF. The CDR3 DNA reads TGCAGCGTCCTAACCTTGATGGCGCGGGGTTACAATGAGCAGTTCTTC.

V usage is TRBV2 and J usage is TRBJ2-2, with a tentative D call TRBD1 (6 bases). The CDR3 sequence is 14 residues long. V was clipped by 4 bases and J by 4 bases, with 10 bases between them. Germline V gene lookup returns CDR1 SNHLY and CDR2 FYNNEI. The DNA for the CDR3 is TGTGCCAGCAGTGCGGGACAAAGCACCGGGGAGCTGTTTTTT. Amino acid sequence: CASSAGQSTGELFF.

The CDR3 sequence is CASSYPRRVVPPYGYTF. CDR3 in DNA: TGTGCCAGCAGTTACCCGCGCAGGGTAGTGCCTCCCTATGGCTACACCTTC. This chain connects TRBV6-8 to TRBJ1-2, with D possibly matching TRBD1 (5 bases). The V gene's germline CDR1 is MNHGY and CDR2 SAAAGT. This CDR3 region has 17 residues. V gave up 2 bases and J gave up 4 bases, with 20 bases separating them.

The chain uses TRBV11-3 and TRBJ2-2, with D perhaps TRBD1 (6 bases). With 3 bases removed from V and 0 bases from J, the gap between germline ends came to 8 bases. There are 15 residues in the CDR3. Per germline, CDR1 SGHNT and CDR2 YENEEA. CDR3 bases: TGTGCCAGCAGCTTCGGGACATCGAACACCGGGGAGCTGTTTTTT. This codes for CASSFGTSNTGELFF.

The chain has TRBV5-8 and TRBJ2-2, with TRBD1 identical over 9 bases. From germline, CDR1 is SGHTS and CDR2 YDEGEE. This CDR3 contains 15 residues. Losses at the gene ends were 4 bases for V and 3 bases for J; bases not matched to a gene: 4. CDR3 nucleotides: TGTGCCAGCAGCCTGGGACAGGGATACACCGGGGAGCTGTTTTTT. Its translation: CASSLGQGYTGELFF. The full variable domain, rest sourced from reference TRBV5-8 and TRBJ2-2, is EAGVTQSPTHLIKTRGQQATLRCSPISGHTSVYWYQQALGLGLQFLLWYDEGEERNRGNFPPRFSGRQFPNYSSELNVNALELEDSALYLCASSLGQGYTGELFFGEGSRLTVL.

This chain joins TRBV25-1 and TRBJ2-2; 7 positions match TRBD2. V gave up 3 bases and J gave up 7 bases; unmatched junction bases: 14. The germline V gene encodes CDR1 MGHDK and CDR2 SYGVNS. The CDR3 spans 17 residues. For the CDR3, the DNA is TGTGCCAGCAGTGATCGTATGAGGGGAGGGCCGAACGGGGAGCTGTTTTTT. It translates to CASSDRMRGGPNGELFF.

The rearrangement joins TRBV2 to TRBJ2-1; D ambiguous. Trimming pared 7 bases from V and 3 bases from J, leaving 10 bases between. CDR1 and CDR2 from the germline V gene are SNHLY and FYNNEI. CDR3 size: 13 residues. This CDR3 reads CASKAVHYNEQFF. The CDR3 coding sequence is TGTGCCAGCAAGGCGGTGCACTACAATGAGCAGTTCTTC.

The chain joins TRBV25-1 to TRBJ1-1, with 7 bases that match TRBD1. The length of the CDR3 is 11 residues. V was clipped by 8 bases and J by 5 bases; unmatched bases: 2. CDR1 and CDR2 (germline): MGHDK, SYGVNS. CDR3 sequence: CASVQGTEAFF. CDR3 DNA: TGTGCCAGCGTACAGGGGACTGAAGCTTTCTTT.

Note on this clone: The germline gene is not matched at one end of the junction; a read error may be the cause. The rearrangement links TRBV6-5 to TRBJ2-7; TRBD1 matches at 9 bases. The CDR3 length is 14 residues. Germline CDR1 reads MNHEY; CDR2 reads SVGAGI. CDR3 region: CASCYGTGSYEQYF. The CDR3 DNA reads TGTGCCAGCTGTTACGGGACAGGGAGCTACGAGCAGTACTTC.

This chain joins TRBV6-5 and TRBJ1-1; no firm D call. Germline V gives CDR1 MNHEY, CDR2 SVGAGI. The V gene lost 5 bases and the J gene lost 6 bases, with 16 bases spanning the gap. This CDR3 comprises 14 residues. Here the CDR3 DNA reads TGTGCCAGCAGTCAAAGAGGAAAAAACCCTGAAGCTTTCTTT. Amino acids: CASSQRGKNPEAFF.